This T cell receptor beta chain was profiled in a study of identical twins. Study outcomes and limitations: Zero-insertion analyses might be partly confounded by invariant T cells like MAIT and iNKT. Conclusions relied on cross-sectional statistical analysis, not following the same donors.

TCRdb passed the 5' RACE reads through MiXCR, listing each CDR3 protein once. The sample has about 550,000 distinct CDR3 sequences, about 20% seen once. The CDR3 runs to 16 residues. This clonotype was seen more than once but under ten times. The antigen is not known. The sample was also reused in another study, on yellow fever vaccine responses in identical twins.

Sample: CD4+ T cells sorted from blood. This chain links TRBV21-1 with TRBJ2-3; TRBD2, as called in the table, went unchecked against the DNA. TRBV21-1 represents a pseudogene. The receptor's source is a woman between 18 and 30 years old in good health. The CDR3 loop reads CASSKVTARVGRRQYF. The CDR3 DNA sequence: TGTGCCAGCAGCAAAGTGACTGCACGGGTGGGCCGACGGCAGTATTTT.